This T cell receptor (beta chain) was recorded in a study of blood T cell repertoires in COVID-19. On the study more broadly: COVID-19 samples, acute and convalescent, were from the United States, Italy and Spain. In each case, the material was cDNA or gDNA derived from T cells, B-cell-depleted T cells, or PBMCs.

V shed 0 bases, J shed 5 bases, and the junction held 3 bases outside the gene matches. Germline V gene lookup returns CDR1 MNHEY and CDR2 SVGAGI. CDR3 length: 15 amino acids. The authors' processing: Amplification with reference gene primers provided the estimates of nucleated cell counts. Assay used: immunoSEQ multiplex PCR; TCRdb lists only in-frame clones, some missing. V, J and clone size reflect that table, while D and trimming were determined from the DNA. The table has roughly 300,000 clones, about 76% seen once; the top ten hold roughly 2.9%. The chain carries TRBV6-5 and TRBJ1-4, with 7 nucleotides matching TRBD1. The sequencing sample was made of peripheral blood. This clonotype originated in a woman aged 55-69 years with active or convalescent COVID-19. CDR3 in amino acids: CASSYSSGGNEKLFF. CDR3 DNA sequence: TGTGCCAGCAGTTACTCTTCAGGGGGAAATGAAAAACTGTTTTTT.